A single sample is the source of the 20 T cell receptor beta chains below, sequenced in a study of PD-1 blockade in mismatch repair-deficient tumors. The assay was immunoSEQ multiplex PCR, and TCRdb's table has in-frame clones only and misses some. The profile covers about 130,000 clones, with 88% appearing a single time and about 11% taken by the ten largest. The sequencing here drew on peripheral blood, taken approximately 72 weeks after starting pembrolizumab. These receptors all come from an adult with mismatch repair-deficient cancer.

V is TRBV6-6 and J is TRBJ2-1; the D is unclear. There are 13 residues in the CDR3. V was pared by 7 bases and J by 4 bases, with 11 bases between. The V gene's germline CDR1 is MNHNY and CDR2 SVGAGI (reference sequence). CDR3 amino acids: CASTEASYNEQFF. The CDR3 nucleotides are TGTGCCAGCACAGAAGCTTCTTACAATGAGCAGTTCTTC.

DNA for the CDR3: TGTGCCAGCAGCCCTGATAGCGGGAGGGGGCACGAGCAGTACTTC. This sequence encodes CASSPDSGRGHEQYF. This sequence joins TRBV5-4 and TRBJ2-7; 11 bases are a match to TRBD2. V lost 4 bases, J lost 5 bases, and 8 bases stayed unmatched. The CDR3 has 15 residues. The germline V gene encodes CDR1 SGHNT and CDR2 YYREEE (reference sequence).

V and J are TRBV6-4 and TRBJ1-1; a weak D match, TRBD1 (5 bases). The CDR3 consists of 15 residues. V lost 4 bases to trimming and J lost 1 base, with 13 bases between them. CDR1 and CDR2 from the germline V gene are MRHNA and SNTAGT. CDR3 in amino acids: CASSASRVGNTEAFF. CDR3 in DNA: TGTGCCAGCAGTGCGTCCAGGGTGGGGAACACTGAAGCTTTCTTT.

This rearrangement joins TRBV27 to TRBJ2-5; TRBD1 or TRBD2 may be the D gene (5 bases each). V gave up 7 bases and J gave up 5 bases, with 20 bases separating them. Germline V gene data show CDR1 as MNHEY and CDR2 as SMNVEV (reference sequence). This CDR3 has 15 amino acids. Here the CDR3 DNA reads TGTGCCAGCAAGGCCTGGGCAGGGAGTTTCGAGACCCAGTACTTC. Encoded protein: CASKAWAGSFETQYF.

The V call is TRBV5-4, the J call TRBJ2-3; possible D gene TRBD2, 5 bases. CDR3 size: 14 residues. V was cut by 0 bases and J by 6 bases, with 11 bases left in between. Germline V gives CDR1 SGHNT, CDR2 YYREEE (reference sequence). CDR3 in amino acids: CASSLEGPGDTQYF. CDR3 nucleotide sequence: TGTGCCAGCAGCTTGGAGGGTCCGGGGGATACGCAGTATTTT.

This chain connects TRBV4-2 to TRBJ2-5; possibly TRBD2 for D (6 bases). The CDR3 contains 13 residues. Germline V gene lookup returns CDR1 LGHNA and CDR2 YNFKEQ. The ends were cut back, 3 bases at V and 3 bases at J, with 8 bases in the middle. This CDR3 reads CASSHGTEETQYF. DNA of the CDR3: TGTGCCAGCAGCCACGGGACTGAAGAGACCCAGTACTTC.

The rearrangement links TRBV5-1 to TRBJ2-7, with a tentative D call TRBD2 (5 bases). The V and J ends lost 2 bases and 5 bases respectively, with 11 bases between them. Looked up from germline, CDR1 is SGHRS and CDR2 is YFSETQ. The CDR3 consists of 13 residues. The DNA for the CDR3 is TGCGCCAGCAGCTTTAACCAACTAGACGAGCAGTACTTC. Translated: CASSFNQLDEQYF.

The chain joins TRBV15 to TRBJ2-7, with 8 bases identical to TRBD2. CDR1 is LNHNV, CDR2 YYDKDF, per germline (reference sequence). The CDR3 runs 15 residues. V gave up 4 bases and J gave up 2 bases; unmatched junction bases: 7. The DNA for the CDR3 is TGTGCCACCAGCATGGAGTTAGCGGGGACCTACGAGCAGTACTTC. Residues: CATSMELAGTYEQYF.

V gene TRBV4-1 combines with J gene TRBJ1-1; 9 bases agree with TRBD1. The CDR3 length is 18 residues. Germline V gene lookup returns CDR1 MGHRA and CDR2 YSYEKL. Unmatched junction bases numbered 12, after V lost 0 bases and J lost 4 bases. The CDR3 DNA reads as TGCGCCAGCAGCCAAGAGGGGCAACAGGGGGCCCGAATCACTGAAGCTTTCTTT. Encoded protein: CASSQEGQQGARITEAFF.

The chain employs TRBV19 and TRBJ2-1; 10 nucleotides line up with TRBD1. Germline CDR1 LNHDA, CDR2 SQIVND (reference sequence). Trimming took 4 bases from V and 5 from J; bases not matched to a gene: 5. The CDR3 is 15 residues long. CDR3 in DNA: TGTGCCAGTAGTACCTCGGGACAGGGGAACAATGAGCAGTTCTTC. Translation gives CASSTSGQGNNEQFF.

The V gene is TRBV19, the J gene TRBJ2-7; 7 positions agree with TRBD1. Germline V CDR1 and CDR2: LNHDA, SQIVND (reference sequence). CDR3 size: 15 residues. Losses at the gene ends were 5 bases for V and 1 base for J; bases not matched to a gene: 8. The CDR3 spells CASSRPGTASYEQYF. CDR3 in DNA: TGTGCCAGTAGTCGCCCCGGGACAGCTTCCTACGAGCAGTACTTC. The variable domain in full, with the rest retrieved from reference TRBV19 and TRBJ2-7, is DGGITQSPKYLFRKEGQNVTLSCEQNLNHDAMYWYRQDPGQGLRLIYYSQIVNDFQKGDIAEGYSVSREKKESFPLTVTSAQKNPTAFYLCASSRPGTASYEQYFGPGTRLTVT.

The CDR3 spells CASSTSGRGNEQYF. In DNA, the CDR3 is TGTGCCAGCAGTACTAGCGGGAGAGGCAACGAGCAGTACTTC. The chain uses TRBV6-6 and TRBJ2-7; 11 bases align to TRBD2. The CDR3 is 14 amino acids. Per the germline V gene, CDR1 is MNHNY and CDR2 is SVGAGI (reference sequence). The V gene end was trimmed by 5 bases and the J gene end by 5 bases; junction bases not matched to a gene: 5.

This clone occurred once. This chain connects TRBV7-9 to TRBJ1-2, with 10 bases fitting TRBD1. Germline CDR1 is SEHNR and CDR2 is FQNEAQ (reference sequence). The trim removed 1 base at V and 5 bases at J, leaving 4 bases unmatched. The CDR3 extends over 15 amino acids. CDR3 nucleotide sequence: TGTGCCAGCAGCTTAGGACAGGGGGCAGGGTATGGCTACACCTTC. Its protein is CASSLGQGAGYGYTF.

J is TRBJ2-5 and V is TRBV5-4; perhaps TRBD2 as D (6 bases). The CDR3 consists of 14 residues. Deletions cut 0 bases from V and 5 bases from J, with 11 bases between. Germline CDR1 and CDR2: SGHNT and YYREEE (reference sequence). The CDR3 sequence: CASSLGAGRETQYF. DNA of the CDR3: TGTGCCAGCAGCTTGGGGGCGGGAAGGGAGACCCAGTACTTC.

Concerning this clone itself: The DNA is left out, because the CDR3 cannot be placed on it with certainty; the CDR3 is given as TCRdb lists it. This sequence joins TRBV19 and TRBJ2-5; the table's D call, TRBD1, has no DNA check behind it. Germline CDR1 reads LNHDA; CDR2 reads SQIVND (reference sequence). The CDR3 length is 14 residues, termini included. The CDR3 sequence: CASTSDRRGGTQYF.

The chain joins TRBV6-5 to TRBJ2-3; maybe TRBD2 (6 bases). In germline, CDR1 is MNHEY, CDR2 SVGAGI. V lost 7 bases and J 2 bases, leaving 13 bases between the germline ends. The length of the CDR3 is 14 residues. CDR3 coding DNA: TGTGCCAGCAAGTTGGGACTCAACACAGATACGCAGTATTTT. The encoded protein is CASKLGLNTDTQYF.

The chain is built from TRBV29-1 and TRBJ2-3, with D unresolved. V gave up 3 bases and J gave up 5 bases, with 6 bases separating them. The CDR3 has 11 amino acids. Germline assignment: CDR1 SQVTM and CDR2 ANQGSEA. The DNA of the CDR3 is TGCAGCGTTGATATACAAGATACGCAGTATTTT. Its translation: CSVDIQDTQYF.

The J gene is TRBJ2-1, the V gene TRBV27, with D perhaps matching TRBD1 or TRBD2 (5 bases each). The CDR3 is made up of 13 amino acids. The V gene's germline CDR1 is MNHEY and CDR2 SMNVEV (reference sequence). Trimming left V 3 bases short and J 6 bases short, with 9 bases between. CDR3 DNA: TGTGCCAGCAGTTTCGGGACGAGCAATGAGCAGTTCTTC. This encodes CASSFGTSNEQFF.

The V call is TRBV6-5, the J call TRBJ1-3; a possible D gene is TRBD1 (5 bases). The CDR3 is 14 residues long. CDR1 MNHEY and CDR2 SVGAGI come from the germline V gene. V shed 7 bases and J shed 4 bases, with 14 bases lying between them. CDR3 nucleotide sequence: TGTGCCAGCACTTCGGGGGGGTTGGGAAACACCATATATTTT. Its translation is CASTSGGLGNTIYF.

V usage is TRBV4-2 and J usage is TRBJ2-3; 7 bases are shared with TRBD2. The germline gives CDR1 LGHNA, CDR2 YNFKEQ. The ends lost 0 bases at V and 4 bases at J; junction bases unmatched: 7. CDR3 length: 16 amino acids. The CDR3 coding sequence is TGTGCCAGCAGCCAAGAGAGGGGCGGGGGAGCAGATACGCAGTATTTT. Translating gives CASSQERGGGADTQYF.